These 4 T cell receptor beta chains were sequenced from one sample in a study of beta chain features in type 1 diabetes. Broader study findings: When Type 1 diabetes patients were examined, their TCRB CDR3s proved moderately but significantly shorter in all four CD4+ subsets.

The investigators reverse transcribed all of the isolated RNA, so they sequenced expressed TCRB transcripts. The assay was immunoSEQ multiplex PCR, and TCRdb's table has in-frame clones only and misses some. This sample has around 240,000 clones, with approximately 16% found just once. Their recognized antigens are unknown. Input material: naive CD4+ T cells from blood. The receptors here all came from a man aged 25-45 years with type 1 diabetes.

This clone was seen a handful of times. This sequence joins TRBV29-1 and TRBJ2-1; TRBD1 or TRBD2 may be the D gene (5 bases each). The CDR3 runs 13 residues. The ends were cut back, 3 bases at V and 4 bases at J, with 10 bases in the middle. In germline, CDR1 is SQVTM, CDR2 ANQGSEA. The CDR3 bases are TGCAGCGTTGATAAGGGACGGTACAATGAGCAGTTCTTC. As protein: CSVDKGRYNEQFF.

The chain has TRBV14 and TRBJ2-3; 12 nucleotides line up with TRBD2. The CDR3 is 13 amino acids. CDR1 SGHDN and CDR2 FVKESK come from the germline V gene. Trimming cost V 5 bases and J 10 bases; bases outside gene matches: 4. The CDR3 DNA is TGTGCCAGCAGCGCGGGACTAGCGGGCCCGCAGTATTTT. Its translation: CASSAGLAGPQYF.

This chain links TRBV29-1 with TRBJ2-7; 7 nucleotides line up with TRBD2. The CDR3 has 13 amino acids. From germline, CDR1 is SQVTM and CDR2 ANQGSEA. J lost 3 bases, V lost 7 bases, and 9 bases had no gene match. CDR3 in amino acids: CSAEAGNSYEQYF. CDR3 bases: TGCAGCGCAGAAGCGGGGAACAGCTACGAGCAGTACTTC.

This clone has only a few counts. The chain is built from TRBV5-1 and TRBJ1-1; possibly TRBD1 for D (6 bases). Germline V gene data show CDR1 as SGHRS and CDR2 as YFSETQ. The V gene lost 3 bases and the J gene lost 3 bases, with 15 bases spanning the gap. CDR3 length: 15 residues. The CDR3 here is CASSYSTGGDTEAFF. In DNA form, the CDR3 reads TGCGCCAGCAGCTATTCGACAGGCGGGGACACTGAAGCTTTCTTT.